Below, one T cell receptor (beta chain) is given with its context. Per the original methods: Reference gene primer amplification gave nucleated cell count estimates. Generated by immunoSEQ multiplex PCR, the TCRdb table keeps only in-frame clones and is missing some. That table furnishes V, J and clone size, whereas the DNA furnished D and trimming. The sample yields 70,000 or so clones, about 83% seen once. The V and J ends lost 4 bases and 5 bases respectively, with 11 bases between them. Germline V gene sequence: CDR1 SGHTA, CDR2 FQGNSA. The CDR3 contains 13 residues. The record originates from a study of blood T cell repertoires in COVID-19. Study as a whole: T cells, B-cell-depleted T cells, or PBMCs supplied cDNA or gDNA.

The receptor comes from an elderly woman with acute or convalescent COVID-19. What was sequenced was peripheral blood. The chain combines TRBV7-2 with TRBJ1-1; TRBD1 might be the D (5 bases). CDR3 sequence reads: CASSSQKGTEAFF. The CDR3 DNA follows: TGTGCCAGCAGCTCCCAGAAGGGGACTGAAGCTTTCTTT.